Sequencing of this TCR beta chain was carried out in a study of TIL therapy for anti-PD-1-resistant metastatic lung cancer. Study summary: Tumors had a median PD-L1 proportion score of about 6%. Median tumor mutation burden was roughly 1.4 mutations per megabase.

Sequencing used immunoSEQ v3. Libraries were sequenced to around 2 million read pairs (survey) or roughly 5-6 million (deep). TCRdb's table, derived via immunoSEQ multiplex PCR, lists solely in-frame clones and lacks some. The repertoire holds around 45,000 clones, with 65% to 80% as singletons. Trimming at V came to 4 bases and at J to 6 bases, leaving 8 bases not matched to a gene. There are 16 residues in the CDR3. CDR1 is MGHRA and CDR2 is YSYEKL in the germline V gene. The time point is: pre-treatment sample, taken before nivolumab and TIL therapy. Tumor tissue came from excised metastases, mostly pleural nodules or supraclavicular lymph nodes.

The genes are TRBV4-1 and TRBJ2-3; 12 bases fit TRBD1. The sample here was tumor tissue, taken at baseline. This TCR was sampled from a person between 30 and 80 years old with non-small cell lung cancer. CDR3 nucleotides: TGCGCCAGCAGCCGATCGGGGACAGGGGGCTGGGATACGCAGTATTTT. Its translation: CASSRSGTGGWDTQYF.